Presented here are 21 T cell receptor beta chains from one specimen sequenced in a study of blood T cell repertoires in COVID-19. The protocol was immunoSEQ multiplex PCR, while the TCRdb copy is restricted to in-frame clones and leaves out a portion. This sample has 150,000 to 200,000 clones; roughly four fifths occur once, and the top ten carry roughly 12%. The sample consisted of PBMCs or T cells enriched from blood (not recorded which). Every receptor here comes from a man between 50 and 59 years old who had recovered from COVID-19.

The V and J genes are TRBV30 and TRBJ1-5; D uncertain. The CDR3 is 13 residues long. The V gene lost 0 bases and the J gene lost 1 base, with 4 bases spanning the gap. Germline lookup yields CDR1 GTSNPN and CDR2 SVGIG (reference sequence). The CDR3 DNA reads as TGTGCCTGGAGTGTACAGAGCAATCAGCCCCAGCATTTT. Its protein is CAWSVQSNQPQHF.

This chain's CDR3 is CASSVGQGTRANVLTF. The CDR3 region has the DNA TGTGCCAGCAGTGTGGGACAGGGTACAAGGGCCAACGTCCTGACTTTC. The chain joins TRBV2 to TRBJ2-6; TRBD1 matches 9 bases. V was clipped by 4 bases and J by 5 bases; unmatched bases: 6. The CDR3 has 16 amino acids. Germline CDR1 SNHLY, CDR2 FYNNEI.

The chain links TRBV3-1 (or the pseudogene TRBV3-2) to TRBJ1-6, with a tentative D call TRBD1 (6 bases). The V and J ends lost 1 base and 7 bases respectively, with 11 bases between them. Germline CDR1 is LGHDT and CDR2 is YNNKEL (reference sequence). The CDR3 contains 15 residues. In DNA form, the CDR3 reads TGTGCCAGCAGCCAAGGGTCCCAGGGGAATTCACCCCTCCACTTT. Translating gives CASSQGSQGNSPLHF.

The V and J genes are TRBV2 and TRBJ2-4; 7 nucleotides line up with TRBD2. V lost 5 bases, J lost 8 bases, and 12 bases stayed unmatched. Germline V gives CDR1 SNHLY, CDR2 FYNNEI. CDR3 length: 15 amino acids. CDR3 residues: CASSTPFGRGDIQYF. Written as DNA, the CDR3 is TGTGCCAGCAGTACTCCCTTCGGACGGGGGGACATTCAGTACTTC.

This chain connects TRBV4-1 to TRBJ1-4; TRBD1 is a possible D gene (6 bases). V was clipped by 0 bases and J by 3 bases, with 8 bases between them. Germline CDR1 reads MGHRA; CDR2 reads YSYEKL. The CDR3 has 15 amino acids. CDR3 nucleotide sequence: TGCGCCAGCAGCCAAGAGGGGGCCGCTAATGAAAAACTGTTTTTT. Amino acids: CASSQEGAANEKLFF.

The chain has TRBV5-1 and TRBJ2-7; tentatively, D is TRBD2 (6 bases). Germline V gene sequence: CDR1 SGHRS, CDR2 YFSETQ. There are 14 residues in the CDR3. The germline V and J ends were trimmed by 4 bases and 2 bases, with 13 bases remaining between them. CDR3 nucleotide sequence: TGCGCCAGCAGCCCGGGGTCGGGGGCCTACGAGCAGTACTTC. Amino acid sequence: CASSPGSGAYEQYF. Full variable domain (outside the CDR3, taken from reference TRBV5-1 and TRBJ2-7): KAGVTQTPRYLIKTRGQQVTLSCSPISGHRSVSWYQQTPGQGLQFLFEYFSETQRNKGNFPGRFSGRQFSNSRSEMNVSTLELGDSALYLCASSPGSGAYEQYFGPGTRLTVT.

The rearrangement uses TRBV11-2 and TRBJ1-4, with 12 bases that match TRBD1. Per the germline V gene, CDR1 is SGHAT and CDR2 is FQNNGV. The CDR3 is 19 residues long. The V gene end was trimmed by 7 bases and the J gene end by 7 bases; junction bases not matched to a gene: 19. CDR3 region: CASTSYGDRGLPESEKLFF. The CDR3, as DNA: TGTGCCAGCACCTCTTATGGGGACAGGGGGCTGCCGGAATCTGAAAAACTGTTTTTT.

The chain carries TRBV19 and TRBJ1-5, with 9 bases identical to TRBD1. V gave up 5 bases and J gave up 5 bases; unmatched junction bases: 10. The CDR3 is 16 residues long. Per germline, CDR1 LNHDA and CDR2 SQIVND (reference sequence). This CDR3 reads CASSSSSGTGYQPQHF. CDR3 sequence (DNA): TGTGCCAGTAGTTCCTCTTCCGGGACAGGGTATCAGCCCCAGCATTTT.

In nucleotides, the CDR3 is TGTGCCAGCAGCCCCCTAATCAGCAGGTCGAATGAAAAACTGTTTTTT. Its translation: CASSPLISRSNEKLFF. The gene calls are TRBV3-1 (or the pseudogene TRBV3-2) and TRBJ1-4; D call uncertain. The V end was cut by 4 bases, the J end by 5 bases, with 17 bases between. CDR1 is LGHDT, CDR2 YNNKEL, per germline (reference sequence). The CDR3 has 16 residues.

The V and J genes are TRBV29-1 and TRBJ1-5; 7 nucleotides agree with TRBD1. Trimming at V came to 6 bases and at J to 4 bases, leaving 6 bases not matched to a gene. The V gene's germline CDR1 is SQVTM and CDR2 ANQGSEA. This CDR3 has 13 amino acids. The CDR3 protein is CSVLGGQNQPQHF. For the CDR3, the DNA is TGCAGCGTCCTGGGGGGACAGAATCAGCCCCAGCATTTT.

The chain couples TRBV28 to TRBJ2-7; 11 bases map to TRBD2. V trimming: 5 bases; J trimming: 0 bases; junction bases outside the gene matches: 6. The CDR3 covers 16 residues. The germline V gene encodes CDR1 MDHEN and CDR2 SYDVKM. CDR3 nucleotide sequence: TGTGCCAGCAGTGGGGGACTAGCGGCGAGCTCCTACGAGCAGTACTTC. Translation: CASSGGLAASSYEQYF. The complete variable domain, with remaining parts taken from reference TRBV28 and TRBJ2-7, reads DVKVTQSSRYLVKRTGEKVFLECVQDMDHENMFWYRQDPGLGLRLIYFSYDVKMKEKGDIPEGYSVSREKKERFSLILESASTNQTSMYLCASSGGLAASSYEQYFGPGTRLTVT.

The chain has TRBV15 and TRBJ1-2, with D possibly being TRBD1 (5 bases). Trimming took off 5 bases at V and 6 bases at J, with 13 bases between the two ends. In germline, CDR1 is LNHNV, CDR2 YYDKDF (reference sequence). The CDR3 is made up of 13 amino acids. The CDR3 reads CATSGPWGDGYTF. The CDR3 DNA sequence: TGTGCCACCAGCGGACCCTGGGGCGATGGCTACACCTTC.

The V and J genes are TRBV4-1 and TRBJ1-1; maybe TRBD1 (5 bases). V was cut by 3 bases and J by 1 base, with 9 bases left in between. There are 14 residues in the CDR3. Germline CDR1 reads MGHRA; CDR2 reads YSYEKL. CDR3 nucleotides: TGCGCCAGCAGCCACCCCGGACAGAACACTGAAGCTTTCTTT. It specifies CASSHPGQNTEAFF.

This clone was seen more than once but under ten times. This chain links TRBV5-4 with TRBJ1-2, with D hard to call. V was cut by 0 bases and J by 5 bases, with 14 bases left in between. Germline CDR1 reads SGHNT; CDR2 reads YYREEE (reference sequence). The CDR3 totals 15 residues. CDR3 bases: TGTGCCAGCAGCTTGGAAAACGACATTCCGTATGGCTACACCTTC. Protein product: CASSLENDIPYGYTF. The full variable domain, with the rest looked up from reference TRBV5-4 and TRBJ1-2, is ETGVTQSPTHLIKTRGQQVTLRCSSQSGHNTVSWYQQALGQGPQFIFQYYREEENGRGNFPPRFSGLQFPNYSSELNVNALELDDSALYLCASSLENDIPYGYTFGSGTRLTVV.

The chain is built from TRBV7-2 and TRBJ2-7; tentatively, D is TRBD2 (6 bases). From germline, CDR1 is SGHTA and CDR2 FQGNSA. The CDR3 has 11 residues. Trimming shortened V by 10 bases and J by 4 bases, and 11 bases separated the two germline ends. The CDR3 nucleotides read TGTGCCACCACTCGGGGGTACGAGCAGTACTTC. Its protein product is CATTRGYEQYF.

The V and J genes are TRBV3-1 (or the pseudogene TRBV3-2) and TRBJ2-3, with D perhaps matching TRBD1 (5 bases). Germline V gene sequence: CDR1 LGHDT, CDR2 YNNKEL (reference sequence). CDR3 length equals 15 residues. Between the trimmed V and J ends, which lost 1 base and 1 base, there was a span of 9 bases. The CDR3 sequence is CASSQGGYGTDTQYF. The CDR3 DNA sequence: TGTGCCAGCAGCCAAGGGGGCTACGGCACAGATACGCAGTATTTT.

The chain links TRBV6-4 to TRBJ1-4; no definite D call. V lost 5 bases and J lost 6, with 10 bases in between. There are 13 residues in the CDR3. Germline values: CDR1 MRHNA, CDR2 SNTAGT. The DNA for the CDR3 is TGTGCCAGCAGTCGGGAAGTTGATGAAAAACTGTTTTTT. Its translation: CASSREVDEKLFF.

There are a few counts of this clone. This chain joins TRBV18 and TRBJ1-5; the D is unclear. The CDR3 contains 14 residues. CDR1 is KGHSH and CDR2 is LQKENI in the germline V gene. Trimming removed 1 base at V and 7 bases at J, with 11 bases between. The CDR3 loop reads CASSPRADIQPQHF. The CDR3 DNA is TGTGCCAGCTCACCACGGGCAGACATCCAGCCCCAGCATTTT.

V and J are TRBV29-1 and TRBJ1-3; D call uncertain. Germline values: CDR1 SQVTM, CDR2 ANQGSEA. The V end lost 4 bases, the J end lost 0 bases, and 4 bases lay between the germline ends. The CDR3 has 12 amino acids. The CDR3: CSVVISGNTIYF. Written as DNA, the CDR3 is TGCAGCGTTGTCATCTCTGGAAACACCATATATTTT.

V gene TRBV30 combines with J gene TRBJ1-4; D unclear. The V end lost 4 bases, the J end lost 5 bases, and 14 bases lay between the germline ends. Germline CDR1 is GTSNPN and CDR2 is SVGIG (reference sequence). This CDR3 contains 14 residues. The CDR3 region has the DNA TGTGCCTGGACGCCATTAGGCAGGAATGAAAAACTGTTTTTT. This codes for CAWTPLGRNEKLFF.

The gene calls are TRBV30 and TRBJ1-1, with D perhaps TRBD1 (6 bases). Germline values: CDR1 GTSNPN, CDR2 SVGIG (reference sequence). Trimming shortened V by 4 bases and J by 11 bases, and 14 bases separated the two germline ends. CDR3 size: 11 residues. The CDR3 sequence is CAWKTGILAFF. The CDR3 DNA is TGTGCCTGGAAGACAGGTATTTTGGCTTTCTTT.